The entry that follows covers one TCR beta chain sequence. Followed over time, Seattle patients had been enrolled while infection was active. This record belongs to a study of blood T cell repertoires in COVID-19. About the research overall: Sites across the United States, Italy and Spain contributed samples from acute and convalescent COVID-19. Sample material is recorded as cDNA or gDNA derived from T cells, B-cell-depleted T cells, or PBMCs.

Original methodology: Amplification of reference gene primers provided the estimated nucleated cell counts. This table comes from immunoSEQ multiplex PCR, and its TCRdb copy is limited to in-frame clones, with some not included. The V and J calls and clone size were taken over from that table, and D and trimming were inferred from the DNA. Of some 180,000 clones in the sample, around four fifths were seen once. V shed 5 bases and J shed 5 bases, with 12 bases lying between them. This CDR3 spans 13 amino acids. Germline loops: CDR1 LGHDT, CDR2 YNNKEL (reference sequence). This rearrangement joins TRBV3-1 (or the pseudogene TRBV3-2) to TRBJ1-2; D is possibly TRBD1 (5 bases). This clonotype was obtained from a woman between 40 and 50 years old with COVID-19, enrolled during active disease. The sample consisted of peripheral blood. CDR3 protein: CASSIDAGYGYTF. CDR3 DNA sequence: TGTGCCAGCAGCATCGACGCAGGGTATGGCTACACCTTC.